The clone carrying this T cell receptor beta chain was observed a few times. The data belong to a study of molecular identifiers for immune sequencing clone quantification. Sorting defined naive CD8 T cells as CD8+CD4-CCR7+CD45RA+. One entry per CDR3 protein results from TCRdb running MiXCR on the PCR reads. The sample records about 510,000 distinct CDR3 sequences, about a fifth being singletons. Sequencing input: naive CD8+ T cells from blood, with Jurkat cell RNA spiked in. Subset meaning: FACS-sorted CD8+CD4-CCR7+CD45RA+ naive T cells. This sequence originates from a human donor in good health. Some libraries in this study had Jurkat cell RNA spiked in.

CDR3 sequence (DNA): TGTGCCAGTAGTAATATCGGGGGCAACACTGAAGCTTTCTTT. Amino acids: CASSNIGGNTEAFF. The chain is built from TRBV19 and TRBJ1-1, with D perhaps matching TRBD1 (6 bases). Trimming shortened V by 4 bases and J by 2 bases, and 11 bases separated the two germline ends. This CDR3 spans 14 amino acids. The germline V gene encodes CDR1 LNHDA and CDR2 SQIVND (reference sequence).